This T cell receptor beta chain appears in the sequencing data of a study of blood T cell repertoires in COVID-19. Whole-study context: Both acute and convalescent COVID-19 samples were obtained from the United States, Italy and Spain.

The CDR3 is 14 amino acids. Trimming at V came to 8 bases and at J to 4 bases, leaving 7 bases not matched to a gene. Germline V CDR1 and CDR2: SQVTM, ANQGSEA. Sequenced by immunoSEQ multiplex PCR; TCRdb stores in-frame clones only, minus some. The repertoire has approximately 50,000 clones, 85% to 90% of them found once; the top ten carry around 15%. Sequencing input: peripheral blood. This receptor was identified in a human donor in a cohort sampled during active COVID-19. This chain connects TRBV29-1 to TRBJ2-2, with 10 bases aligning to TRBD2. The CDR3 DNA sequence: TGCAGCTTTGCTAGCGGGAGTCCCACCGGGGAGCTGTTTTTT. The encoded protein is CSFASGSPTGELFF.